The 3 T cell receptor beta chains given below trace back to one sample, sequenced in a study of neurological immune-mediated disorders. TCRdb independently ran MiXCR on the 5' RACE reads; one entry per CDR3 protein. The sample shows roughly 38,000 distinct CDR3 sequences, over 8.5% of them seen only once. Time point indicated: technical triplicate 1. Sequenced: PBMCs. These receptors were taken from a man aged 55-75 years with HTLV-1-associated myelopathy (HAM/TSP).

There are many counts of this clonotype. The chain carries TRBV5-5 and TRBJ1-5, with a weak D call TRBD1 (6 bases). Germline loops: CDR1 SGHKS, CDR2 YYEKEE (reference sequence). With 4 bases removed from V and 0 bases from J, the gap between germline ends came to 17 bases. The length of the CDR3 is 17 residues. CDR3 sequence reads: CASSNTLGQPSNQPQHF. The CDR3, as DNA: TGTGCCAGCAGCAACACCCTGGGACAACCTAGCAATCAGCCCCAGCATTTT.

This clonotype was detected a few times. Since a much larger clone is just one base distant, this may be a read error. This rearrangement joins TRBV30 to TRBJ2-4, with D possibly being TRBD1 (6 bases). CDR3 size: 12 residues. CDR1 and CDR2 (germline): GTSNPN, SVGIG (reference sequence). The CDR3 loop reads CAWSVLGDIRYF. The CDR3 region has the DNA TGTGCCTGGAGTGTACTTGGGGACATTCGGTACTTC.

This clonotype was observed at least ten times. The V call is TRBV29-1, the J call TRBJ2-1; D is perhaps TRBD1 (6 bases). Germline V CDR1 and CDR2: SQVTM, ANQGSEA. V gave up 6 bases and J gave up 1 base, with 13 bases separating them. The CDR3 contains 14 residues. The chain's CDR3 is CSVTGLGSYNEQFF. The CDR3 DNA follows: TGCAGCGTAACAGGGTTAGGGTCCTACAATGAGCAGTTCTTC.